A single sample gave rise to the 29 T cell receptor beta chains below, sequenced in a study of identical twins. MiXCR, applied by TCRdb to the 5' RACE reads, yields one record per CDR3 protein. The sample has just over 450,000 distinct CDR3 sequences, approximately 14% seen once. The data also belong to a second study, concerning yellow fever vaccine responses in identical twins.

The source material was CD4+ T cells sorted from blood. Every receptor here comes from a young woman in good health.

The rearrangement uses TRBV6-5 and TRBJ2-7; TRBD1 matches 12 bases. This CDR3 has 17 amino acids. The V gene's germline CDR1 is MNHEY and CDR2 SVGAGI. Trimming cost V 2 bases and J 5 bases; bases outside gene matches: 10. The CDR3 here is CASSYTRPGQGANEQYF. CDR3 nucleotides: TGTGCCAGCAGTTACACACGCCCGGGACAGGGGGCCAACGAGCAGTACTTC.

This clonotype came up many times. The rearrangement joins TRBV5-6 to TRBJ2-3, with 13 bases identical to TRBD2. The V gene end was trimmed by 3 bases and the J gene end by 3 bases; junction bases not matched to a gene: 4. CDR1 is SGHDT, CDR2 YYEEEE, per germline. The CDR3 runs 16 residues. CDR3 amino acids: CASSWTSGRGTDTQYF. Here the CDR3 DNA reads TGTGCCAGCAGCTGGACTAGCGGGAGAGGTACAGATACGCAGTATTTT.

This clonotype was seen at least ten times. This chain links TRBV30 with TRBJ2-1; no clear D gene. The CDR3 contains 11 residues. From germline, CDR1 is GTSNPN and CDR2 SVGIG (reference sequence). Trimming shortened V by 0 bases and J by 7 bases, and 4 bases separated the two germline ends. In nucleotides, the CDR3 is TGTGCCTGGAGTGTATTGAATGAGCAGTTCTTC. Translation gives CAWSVLNEQFF.

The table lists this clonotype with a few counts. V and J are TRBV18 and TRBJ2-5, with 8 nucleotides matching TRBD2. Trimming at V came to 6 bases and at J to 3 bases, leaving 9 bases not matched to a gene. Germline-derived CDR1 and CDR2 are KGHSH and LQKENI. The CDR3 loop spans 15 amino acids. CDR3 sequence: CASSPLAGPEETQYF. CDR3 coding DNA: TGTGCCAGCTCGCCGTTAGCGGGGCCTGAAGAGACCCAGTACTTC.

For the CDR3, the DNA is TGTGCCAGCAGCTTGACTAGCGGGAACTACGAGCAGTACTTC. It codes for CASSLTSGNYEQYF. The rearrangement uses TRBV7-2 and TRBJ2-7; 11 bases match TRBD2. The germline V gene has CDR1 SGHTA and CDR2 FQGNSA. Trimming at V came to 3 bases and at J to 3 bases, leaving 1 base not matched to a gene. The length of the CDR3 is 14 residues. Variable domain in full (rest from reference TRBV7-2 and TRBJ2-7): GAGVSQSPSNKVTEKGKDVELRCDPISGHTALYWYRQSLGQGLEFLIYFQGNSAPDKSGLPSDRFSAERTGGSVSTLTIQRTQQEDSAVYLCASSLTSGNYEQYFGPGTRLTVT.

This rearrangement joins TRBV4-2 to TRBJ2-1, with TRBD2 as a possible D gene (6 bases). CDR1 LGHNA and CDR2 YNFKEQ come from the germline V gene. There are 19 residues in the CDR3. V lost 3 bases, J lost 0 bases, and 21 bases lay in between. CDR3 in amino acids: CASSQNPRGSGLSYNEQFF. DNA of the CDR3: TGTGCCAGCAGCCAGAACCCCCGGGGGAGCGGGCTCTCCTACAATGAGCAGTTCTTC.

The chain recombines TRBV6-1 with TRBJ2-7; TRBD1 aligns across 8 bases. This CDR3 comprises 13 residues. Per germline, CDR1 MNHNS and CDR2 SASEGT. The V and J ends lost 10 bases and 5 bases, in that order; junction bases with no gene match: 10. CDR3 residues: CATSRGRQDEQYF. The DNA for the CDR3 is TGTGCCACATCCAGGGGGCGCCAGGACGAGCAGTACTTC.

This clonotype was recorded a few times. CDR3 protein: CASSPTGGRVYEQYF. The CDR3 DNA reads TGTGCCAGCAGCCCAACAGGGGGCCGGGTCTACGAGCAGTACTTC. This sequence joins TRBV5-5 and TRBJ2-7, with 9 bases lining up with TRBD1. The ends lost 4 bases at V and 3 bases at J; junction bases unmatched: 8. The CDR3 has 15 residues. Germline V gene lookup returns CDR1 SGHKS and CDR2 YYEKEE (reference sequence).

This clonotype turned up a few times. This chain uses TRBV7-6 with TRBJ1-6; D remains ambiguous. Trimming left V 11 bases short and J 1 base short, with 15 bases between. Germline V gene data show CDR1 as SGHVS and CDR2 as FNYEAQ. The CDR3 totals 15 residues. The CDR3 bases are TGTGCCCCCTTCGGCGATAGGTCCTATAATTCACCCCTCCACTTT. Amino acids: CAPFGDRSYNSPLHF.

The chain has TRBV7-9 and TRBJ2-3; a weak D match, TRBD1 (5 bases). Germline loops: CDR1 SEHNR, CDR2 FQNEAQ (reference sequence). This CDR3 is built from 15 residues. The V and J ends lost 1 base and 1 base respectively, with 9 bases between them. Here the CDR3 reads CASSLGEQGTDTQYF. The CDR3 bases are TGTGCCAGCAGCTTAGGAGAACAGGGCACAGATACGCAGTATTTT. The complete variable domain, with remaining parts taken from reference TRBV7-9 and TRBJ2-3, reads DTGVSQNPRHKITKRGQNVTFRCDPISEHNRLYWYRQTLGQGPEFLTYFQNEAQLEKSRLLSDRFSAERPKGSFSTLEIQRTEQGDSAMYLCASSLGEQGTDTQYFGPGTRLTVL.

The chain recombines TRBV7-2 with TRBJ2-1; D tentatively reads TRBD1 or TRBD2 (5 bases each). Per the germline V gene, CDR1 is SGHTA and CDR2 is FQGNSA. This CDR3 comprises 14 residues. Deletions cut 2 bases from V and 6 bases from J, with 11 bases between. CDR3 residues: CASSLFTGPNEQFF. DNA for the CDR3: TGTGCCAGCAGCTTATTTACGGGACCCAATGAGCAGTTCTTC.

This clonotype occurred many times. CDR3 loop: CASSSISTGELFF. The CDR3 bases are TGTGCCAGCAGCTCGATCTCGACCGGGGAGCTGTTTTTT. This rearrangement joins TRBV7-2 to TRBJ2-2, with no clear D. This CDR3 has 13 residues. In germline, CDR1 is SGHTA, CDR2 FQGNSA. The V and J ends lost 4 bases and 5 bases respectively, with 8 bases between them. The full variable domain, in which reference TRBV7-2 and TRBJ2-2 provide the parts outside the CDR3, is GAGVSQSPSNKVTEKGKDVELRCDPISGHTALYWYRQSLGQGLEFLIYFQGNSAPDKSGLPSDRFSAERTGGSVSTLTIQRTQQEDSAVYLCASSSISTGELFFGEGSRLTVL.

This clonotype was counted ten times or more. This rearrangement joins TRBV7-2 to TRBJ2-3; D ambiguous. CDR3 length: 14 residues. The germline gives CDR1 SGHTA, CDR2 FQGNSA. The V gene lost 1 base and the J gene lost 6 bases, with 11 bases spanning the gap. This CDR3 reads CASSLVDPRDTQYF. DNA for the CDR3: TGTGCCAGCAGCTTAGTCGACCCCCGGGATACGCAGTATTTT.

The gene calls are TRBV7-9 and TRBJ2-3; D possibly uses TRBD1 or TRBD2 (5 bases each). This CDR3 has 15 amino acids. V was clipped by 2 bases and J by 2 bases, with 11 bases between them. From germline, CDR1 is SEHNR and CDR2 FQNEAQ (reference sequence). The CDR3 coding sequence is TGTGCCAGCAGCTTATCGAGGGGATCCACAGATACGCAGTATTTT. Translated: CASSLSRGSTDTQYF.

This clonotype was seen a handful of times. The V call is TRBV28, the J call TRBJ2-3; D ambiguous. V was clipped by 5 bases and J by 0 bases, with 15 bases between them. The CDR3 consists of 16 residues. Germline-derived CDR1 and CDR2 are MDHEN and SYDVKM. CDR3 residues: CASSPLFAASTDTQYF. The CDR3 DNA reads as TGTGCCAGCAGTCCCCTTTTCGCGGCGAGCACAGATACGCAGTATTTT.

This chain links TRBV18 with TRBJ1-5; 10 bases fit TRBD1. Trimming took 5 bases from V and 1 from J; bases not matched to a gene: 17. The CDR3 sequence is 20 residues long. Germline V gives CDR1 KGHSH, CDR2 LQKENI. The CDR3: CASSTTPPGQGTGSNQPQHF. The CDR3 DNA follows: TGTGCCAGCTCAACCACTCCACCGGGACAGGGGACCGGAAGCAATCAGCCCCAGCATTTT.

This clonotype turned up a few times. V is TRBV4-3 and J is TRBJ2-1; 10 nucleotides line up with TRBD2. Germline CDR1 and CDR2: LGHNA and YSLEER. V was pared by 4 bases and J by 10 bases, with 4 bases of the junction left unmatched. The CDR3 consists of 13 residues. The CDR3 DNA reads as TGCGCCAGCAGCCGTTCTAGCGGGGGAGAGCAGTTCTTC. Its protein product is CASSRSSGGEQFF.

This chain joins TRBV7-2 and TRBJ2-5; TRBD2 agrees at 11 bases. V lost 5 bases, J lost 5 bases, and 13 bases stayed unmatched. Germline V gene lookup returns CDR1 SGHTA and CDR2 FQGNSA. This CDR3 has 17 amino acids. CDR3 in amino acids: CASSMTSSGGKGETQYF. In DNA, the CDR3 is TGTGCCAGCAGCATGACCTCTAGCGGGGGGAAGGGGGAGACCCAGTACTTC.

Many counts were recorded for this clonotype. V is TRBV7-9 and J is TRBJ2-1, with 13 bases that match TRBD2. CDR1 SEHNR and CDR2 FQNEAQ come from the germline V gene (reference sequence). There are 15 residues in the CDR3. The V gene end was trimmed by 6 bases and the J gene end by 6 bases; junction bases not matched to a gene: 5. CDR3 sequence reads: CASRRLAGGSNEQFF. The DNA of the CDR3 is TGTGCCAGCAGGAGACTAGCGGGGGGATCCAATGAGCAGTTCTTC.

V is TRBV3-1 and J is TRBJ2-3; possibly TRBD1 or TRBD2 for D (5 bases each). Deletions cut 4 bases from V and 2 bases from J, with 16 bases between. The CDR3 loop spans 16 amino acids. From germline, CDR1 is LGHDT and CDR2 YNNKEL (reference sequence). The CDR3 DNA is TGTGCCAGCAGCCGAGTGGGGGTTCCTCTCACAGATACGCAGTATTTT. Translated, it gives CASSRVGVPLTDTQYF.

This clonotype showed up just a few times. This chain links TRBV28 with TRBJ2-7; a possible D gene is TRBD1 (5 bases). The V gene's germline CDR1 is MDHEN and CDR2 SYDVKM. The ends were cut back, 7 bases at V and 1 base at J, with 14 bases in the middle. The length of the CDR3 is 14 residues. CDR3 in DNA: TGTGCCAGCACCCGAATTGACAGATCCTACGAGCAGTACTTC. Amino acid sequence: CASTRIDRSYEQYF.

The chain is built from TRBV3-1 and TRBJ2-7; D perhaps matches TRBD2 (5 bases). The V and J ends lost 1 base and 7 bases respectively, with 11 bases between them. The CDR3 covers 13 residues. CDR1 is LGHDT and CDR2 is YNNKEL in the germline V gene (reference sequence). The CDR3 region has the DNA TGTGCCAGCAGCCAAGCCCCGACGGGGGAGCAGTACTTC. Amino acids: CASSQAPTGEQYF.

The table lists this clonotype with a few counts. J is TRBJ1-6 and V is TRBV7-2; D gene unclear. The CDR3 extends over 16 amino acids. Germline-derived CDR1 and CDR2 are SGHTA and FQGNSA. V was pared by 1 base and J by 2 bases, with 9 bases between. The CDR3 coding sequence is TGTGCCAGCAGCTTAGTTCCCCGGCCCTATAATTCACCCCTCCACTTT. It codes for CASSLVPRPYNSPLHF.

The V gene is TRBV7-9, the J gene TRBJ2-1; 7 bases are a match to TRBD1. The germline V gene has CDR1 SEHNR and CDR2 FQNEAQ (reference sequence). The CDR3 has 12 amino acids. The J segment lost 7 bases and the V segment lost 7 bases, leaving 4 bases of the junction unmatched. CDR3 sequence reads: CASNKQGNEQFF. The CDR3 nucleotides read TGTGCCAGCAACAAACAGGGGAATGAGCAGTTCTTC.

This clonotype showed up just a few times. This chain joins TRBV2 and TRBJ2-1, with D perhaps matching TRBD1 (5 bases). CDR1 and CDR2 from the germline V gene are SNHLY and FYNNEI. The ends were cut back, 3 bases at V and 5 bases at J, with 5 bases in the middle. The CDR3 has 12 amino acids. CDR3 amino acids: CASSETDNEQFF. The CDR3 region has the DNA TGTGCCAGCAGTGAGACAGACAATGAGCAGTTCTTC.

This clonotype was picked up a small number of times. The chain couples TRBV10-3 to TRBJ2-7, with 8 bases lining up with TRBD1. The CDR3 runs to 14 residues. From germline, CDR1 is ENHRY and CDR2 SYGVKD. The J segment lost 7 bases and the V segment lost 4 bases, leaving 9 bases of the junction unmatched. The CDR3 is CAISGRARGREQYF. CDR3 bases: TGTGCCATCAGTGGTCGCGCCAGGGGGCGTGAGCAGTACTTC.

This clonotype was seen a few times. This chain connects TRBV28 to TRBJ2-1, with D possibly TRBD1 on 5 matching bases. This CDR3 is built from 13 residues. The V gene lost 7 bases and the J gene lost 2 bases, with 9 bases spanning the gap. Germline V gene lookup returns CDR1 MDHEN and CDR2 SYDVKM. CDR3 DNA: TGTGCCAGCATAAGGGGTACCTACAATGAGCAGTTCTTC. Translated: CASIRGTYNEQFF.

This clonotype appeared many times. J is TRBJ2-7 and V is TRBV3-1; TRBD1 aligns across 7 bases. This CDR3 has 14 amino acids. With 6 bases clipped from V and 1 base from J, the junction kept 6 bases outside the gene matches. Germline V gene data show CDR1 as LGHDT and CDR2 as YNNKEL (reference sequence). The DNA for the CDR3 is TGTGCCAGCAGTCGACAGGGTGGGTCCTACGAGCAGTACTTC. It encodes CASSRQGGSYEQYF.

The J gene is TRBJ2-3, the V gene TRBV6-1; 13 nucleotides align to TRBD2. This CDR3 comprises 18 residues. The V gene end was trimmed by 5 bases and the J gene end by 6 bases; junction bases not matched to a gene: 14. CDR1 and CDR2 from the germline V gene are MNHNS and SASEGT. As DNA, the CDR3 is TGTGCCAGCAGTCGGAATCCGGGACTAGCGGGATTTGCCGATACGCAGTATTTT. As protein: CASSRNPGLAGFADTQYF.